These T cell receptor beta chains were read from a single sample in a study of T cell changes during pregnancy in multiple sclerosis. Some clones are missing from TCRdb's copy, which holds only in-frame ones; the method was immunoSEQ multiplex PCR. The repertoire consists of about 22,000 clones, with roughly 91% occurring once and the leading ten covering over 6%. This sample comprised CD8+ T cells from peripheral blood mononuclear cells, obtained in the third trimester of pregnancy. Receptor source: a female donor with multiple sclerosis, enrolled in a pregnancy study. Both conserved end residues are part of each CDR3. A D gene is named only where the DNA matches it firmly. Clone size appears in some rows only: once, few, many, or a class for an expanded clone.

D: TRBD1; V: TRBV29-1; J: TRBJ1-2; size: NA; CDR3: CSVGPDREANYGYTF; DNA: TGCAGCGTGGGACCGGACAGGGAAGCTAACTATGGCTACACCTTC
D: NA; V: TRBV19; J: TRBJ1-5; size: NA; CDR3: CASSIPSSGRQPQHF; DNA: TGTGCCAGTAGTATCCCCAGTTCGGGGAGACAGCCCCAGCATTTT
D: NA; V: TRBV5-5; J: TRBJ2-2; size: NA; CDR3: CASSFQGVGTGELFF; DNA: TGTGCCAGCAGCTTTCAGGGTGTCGGGACCGGGGAGCTGTTTTTT
D: TRBD2; V: TRBV4-1; J: TRBJ2-2; size: once; CDR3: CASGSAGGLDTGELFF; DNA: TGCGCCAGCGGCTCAGCGGGAGGGCTTGACACCGGGGAGCTGTTTTTT
D: TRBD1; V: TRBV5-1; J: TRBJ2-5; size: once; CDR3: CASSYPRTGGLYQETQYF; DNA: TGCGCCAGCAGCTATCCAAGGACAGGGGGCCTTTACCAAGAGACCCAGTACTTC
D: TRBD2; V: TRBV4-1; J: TRBJ2-1; size: NA; CDR3: CASSQERAGEKFF; DNA: TGCGCCAGCAGCCAAGAGAGGGCGGGAGAAAAGTTCTTC
D: NA; V: TRBV7-8; J: TRBJ1-1; size: NA; CDR3: CASSTGTSGTEAFF; DNA: TGTGCCAGCAGCACAGGTACTTCGGGCACTGAAGCTTTCTTT
D: TRBD1; V: TRBV2; J: TRBJ1-2; size: NA; CDR3: CASRVQGAYGYTF; DNA: TGTGCCAGCAGGGTACAGGGGGCCTATGGCTACACCTTC
D: TRBD2; V: TRBV28; J: TRBJ2-7; size: NA; CDR3: CASSESSGSPRSDPYEQYF; DNA: TGTGCCAGCAGCGAGTCTAGCGGGAGTCCCCGCTCTGACCCTTACGAGCAGTACTTC
D: TRBD1; V: TRBV6-1; J: TRBJ1-5; size: NA; CDR3: CASSEDRGFQPQHF; DNA: TGTGCCAGCAGTGAGGACAGGGGTTTTCAGCCCCAGCATTTT
D: NA; V: TRBV10-3; J: TRBJ1-1; size: NA; CDR3: CAIRLRENTEAFF; DNA: TGTGCCATCAGATTACGAGAGAACACTGAAGCTTTCTTT
D: TRBD1; V: TRBV7-9; J: TRBJ2-7; size: NA; CDR3: CASSLVGGQVSEQYF; DNA: TGTGCCAGCAGCTTAGTAGGGGGACAGGTCTCCGAGCAGTACTTC
D: TRBD1; V: TRBV7-9; J: TRBJ1-1; size: NA; CDR3: CASSSERDSTEAFF; DNA: TGTGCCAGCAGCTCAGAACGGGACAGCACTGAAGCTTTCTTT
D: TRBD1; V: TRBV28; J: TRBJ1-1; size: NA; CDR3: CASSYTGQEAFF; DNA: TGTGCCAGCAGTTACACGGGACAGGAAGCTTTCTTT
D: NA; V: TRBV6-5; J: TRBJ2-1; size: NA; CDR3: CASKVALSNLNEQFF; DNA: TGTGCCAGCAAGGTTGCCCTTAGCAATCTTAATGAGCAGTTCTTC
D: NA; V: TRBV7-2; J: TRBJ2-7; size: NA; CDR3: CASSRLQGLNYEQYF; DNA: TGTGCCAGCAGCCGTTTACAGGGACTAAACTACGAGCAGTACTTC
D: NA; V: TRBV5-1; J: TRBJ2-7; size: NA; CDR3: CASSWRGRDYEQYF; DNA: TGCGCCAGCAGCTGGCGGGGACGCGACTACGAGCAGTACTTC
D: NA; V: TRBV13; J: TRBJ1-1; size: NA; CDR3: CASSAQGTMNTEAFF; DNA: TGTGCCAGCAGCGCCCAAGGTACTATGAACACTGAAGCTTTCTTT
D: NA; V: TRBV28; J: TRBJ2-7; size: NA; CDR3: CASSFRSSSSYEQYF; DNA: TGTGCCAGCAGTTTTAGGTCTTCTAGCTCCTACGAGCAGTACTTC
D: NA; V: TRBV27; J: TRBJ1-5; size: once; CDR3: CASTRGGDNYSNQPQHF; DNA: TGTGCCAGCACCCGAGGGGGGGACAACTATAGCAATCAGCCCCAGCATTTT
D: TRBD2; V: TRBV4-3; J: TRBJ2-3; size: NA; CDR3: CASSPGTSGADTQYF; DNA: TGCGCCAGCAGCCCCGGGACTAGCGGGGCAGATACGCAGTATTTT
D: NA; V: TRBV11-2; J: TRBJ1-1; size: NA; CDR3: CASSLGYSSMNTEAFF; DNA: TGTGCCAGCAGCTTAGGTTACAGTTCGATGAACACTGAAGCTTTCTTT
D: NA; V: TRBV2; J: TRBJ1-2; size: NA; CDR3: CASSDVTRQPNYGYTF; DNA: TGTGCCAGCAGTGACGTAACAAGACAGCCCAACTATGGCTACACCTTC
D: NA; V: TRBV7-8; J: TRBJ2-7; size: NA; CDR3: CASSLAGTLGGSYEQYF; DNA: TGTGCCAGCAGCTTAGCGGGGACCCTGGGGGGTTCATACGAGCAGTACTTC
D: TRBD1; V: TRBV2; J: TRBJ2-2; size: NA; CDR3: CASSWGDRDYTGELFF; DNA: TGTGCCAGCTCGTGGGGGGACAGGGATTACACCGGGGAGCTGTTTTTT
D: NA; V: TRBV2; J: TRBJ1-5; size: NA; CDR3: CASSVAGDVSNQPQHF; DNA: TGTGCCAGCAGTGTGGCAGGGGATGTGAGCAATCAGCCCCAGCATTTT
D: TRBD1; V: TRBV9; J: TRBJ2-7; size: NA; CDR3: CASSLTGGYVSVYEQYF; DNA: TGTGCCAGCAGCCTCACAGGGGGCTACGTTTCGGTCTACGAGCAGTACTTC
D: NA; V: TRBV5-4; J: TRBJ1-2; size: NA; CDR3: CASSYRRSVGYTF; DNA: TGTGCCAGCAGCTACAGACGGTCGGTTGGCTACACCTTC
D: TRBD1; V: TRBV6-6; J: TRBJ2-7; size: NA; CDR3: CASSYSSDRAYEQYF; DNA: TGTGCCAGCAGTTACTCGTCGGACAGGGCCTACGAGCAGTACTTC
D: NA; V: TRBV7-9; J: TRBJ1-1; size: NA; CDR3: CASSLVGGPEAFF; DNA: TGTGCCAGCAGCCTTGTCGGTGGGCCTGAAGCTTTCTTT
D: NA; V: TRBV9; J: TRBJ1-2; size: NA; CDR3: CASRSGGGYTF; DNA: TGTGCCAGCAGGTCGGGGGGGGGCTACACCTTC
D: NA; V: TRBV19; J: TRBJ1-6; size: NA; CDR3: CASSIRDSPLHF; DNA: TGTGCCAGTAGTATTAGAGATTCACCCCTCCACTTT
D: NA; V: TRBV11-2; J: TRBJ2-7; size: NA; CDR3: CASSRGTHGSYEQYF; DNA: TGTGCCAGCAGCCGTGGGACTCACGGTTCCTACGAGCAGTACTTC
D: NA; V: TRBV6-5; J: TRBJ1-6; size: NA; CDR3: CASSPSLLGSPLHF; DNA: TGTGCCAGCAGTCCCTCTCTACTAGGTTCACCCCTCCACTTT
D: NA; V: TRBV27; J: TRBJ2-1; size: NA; CDR3: CASSLSRNNEQFF; DNA: TGTGCCAGCAGTTTATCTAGAAACAATGAGCAGTTCTTC
D: TRBD2; V: TRBV28; J: TRBJ2-7; size: NA; CDR3: CASSLAGAYEQYF; DNA: TGTGCCAGCAGCCTAGCGGGAGCCTACGAGCAGTACTTC
D: NA; V: TRBV5-6; J: TRBJ2-5; size: NA; CDR3: CASSLVTGQETQYF; DNA: TGTGCCAGCAGCTTGGTGACGGGTCAAGAGACCCAGTACTTC
D: TRBD1; V: TRBV7-9; J: TRBJ1-1; size: NA; CDR3: CASRPTGPEQTEAFF; DNA: TGTGCCAGCAGACCGACAGGGCCCGAACAGACTGAAGCTTTCTTT
D: NA; V: TRBV7-3; J: TRBJ2-5; size: NA; CDR3: CASSLTVQETQYF; DNA: TGTGCCAGCAGCTTGACAGTCCAAGAGACCCAGTACTTC
D: TRBD2; V: TRBV9; J: TRBJ2-1; size: once; CDR3: CASSVGLAGGLSSYNEQFF; DNA: TGTGCCAGCAGCGTAGGACTAGCGGGGGGTCTCAGCTCCTACAATGAGCAGTTCTTC
D: NA; V: TRBV2; J: TRBJ2-7; size: NA; CDR3: CASSESEQYF; DNA: TGTGCCAGCAGTGAGAGCGAGCAGTACTTC
D: TRBD2; V: TRBV6-1; J: TRBJ2-7; size: once; CDR3: CASSGRLAGDSEQYF; DNA: TGTGCCAGCAGTGGACGACTAGCGGGAGATTCCGAGCAGTACTTC
D: NA; V: TRBV4-1; J: TRBJ1-5; size: NA; CDR3: CASSQVIEPADSWAQHF; DNA: TGCGCCAGCAGCCAAGTGATCGAACCGGCAGACTCATGGGCCCAGCATTTT
D: NA; V: TRBV29-1; J: TRBJ2-3; size: NA; CDR3: CSVEKLASGADTQYF; DNA: TGCAGCGTTGAGAAGCTAGCGAGCGGTGCAGATACGCAGTATTTT
D: TRBD1; V: TRBV18; J: TRBJ1-2; size: once; CDR3: CASSSGTVYGYTF; DNA: TGTGCCAGCTCGTCCGGGACAGTCTATGGCTACACCTTC
D: TRBD1; V: TRBV6-6; J: TRBJ1-2; size: NA; CDR3: CASRNQGDYGYTF; DNA: TGTGCCAGCAGAAACCAGGGGGACTATGGCTACACCTTC
D: NA; V: TRBV4-2; J: TRBJ2-1; size: NA; CDR3: CASSQGRGDEQFF; DNA: TGTGCCAGCAGCCAGGGCAGGGGGGATGAGCAGTTCTTC
D: TRBD1; V: TRBV30; J: TRBJ1-5; size: NA; CDR3: CAWRPGTGRFGQPQHF; DNA: TGTGCCTGGAGGCCAGGGACAGGGAGGTTCGGCCAGCCCCAGCATTTT
D: NA; V: TRBV7-7; J: TRBJ2-5; size: NA; CDR3: CASSGTGTPQETQYF; DNA: TGTGCCAGCAGCGGTACCGGGACACCCCAAGAGACCCAGTACTTC
D: NA; V: TRBV14; J: TRBJ1-2; size: NA; CDR3: CASSHMTAYYGYTF; DNA: TGTGCCAGCAGCCATATGACAGCTTACTATGGCTACACCTTC
D: NA; V: TRBV27; J: TRBJ2-2; size: NA; CDR3: CASSFGWRANTGELFF; DNA: TGTGCCAGCAGTTTTGGATGGAGGGCGAACACCGGGGAGCTGTTTTTT
D: TRBD1; V: TRBV6-6; J: TRBJ1-2; size: NA; CDR3: CASSPRTGGRDYGYTF; DNA: TGTGCCAGCAGTCCGAGGACAGGGGGTAGGGACTATGGCTACACCTTC
D: TRBD1; V: TRBV4-2; J: TRBJ1-2; size: NA; CDR3: CASSLQGSSNYGYTF; DNA: TGTGCCAGCAGCCTACAGGGGAGCTCTAACTATGGCTACACCTTC
D: NA; V: TRBV29-1; J: TRBJ2-7; size: NA; CDR3: CSVEVLLGHTYEQYF; DNA: TGCAGCGTTGAAGTCCTTCTTGGACACACCTACGAGCAGTACTTC
D: TRBD2; V: TRBV27; J: TRBJ2-2; size: NA; CDR3: CASSLFRLAGANTGELFF; DNA: TGTGCCAGCAGTTTGTTTCGACTAGCGGGGGCGAACACCGGGGAGCTGTTTTTT